What follows are 5 T cell receptor beta chains derived from one specimen sequenced in a study of shared clonotypes between healthy human individuals. The protocol was immunoSEQ multiplex PCR, while the TCRdb copy is restricted to in-frame clones and leaves out a portion. The repertoire holds 400,000 to 550,000 clones, with about 80% as singletons. The sample taken for sequencing was PBMCs. Source of these receptors: a woman aged 40 to 50 in good health. Some clones in this sample may be carry-over from other donors' samples.

The chain links TRBV28 to TRBJ2-1; 14 nucleotides match TRBD2. The CDR3 covers 16 residues. CDR1 and CDR2 from the germline V gene are MDHEN and SYDVKM. J lost 8 bases, V lost 5 bases, and 8 bases had no gene match. The CDR3 is CASSPGGLAGAHEQFF. CDR3 DNA: TGTGCCAGCAGTCCCGGGGGACTAGCGGGAGCCCATGAGCAGTTCTTC.

This clone turned up a few times. J is TRBJ2-1 and V is TRBV10-3; 11 bases line up with TRBD2. CDR3 length: 18 residues. Germline CDR1 ENHRY, CDR2 SYGVKD. V was clipped by 3 bases and J by 7 bases; unmatched bases: 14. Here the CDR3 reads CAISDRDGRLAGKNEQFF. The CDR3 DNA follows: TGTGCCATCAGTGATCGGGATGGTAGACTAGCGGGGAAAAATGAGCAGTTCTTC.

A remark on this clone: Different DNA sequences within this sample yield the same CDR3. The genes are TRBV5-1 and TRBJ2-7; D gene ambiguous. In germline, CDR1 is SGHRS, CDR2 YFSETQ. The CDR3 length is 11 residues. The V end was cut by 0 bases, the J end by 7 bases, with 5 bases between. This CDR3 is CASSLAGEQYF. CDR3 coding DNA: TGCGCCAGCAGCTTGGCAGGTGAGCAGTACTTC.

This clone was seen ten or more times. This chain uses TRBV19 with TRBJ1-2; no firm D call. Trimming stripped 3 bases from V and 8 bases from J, with 13 bases between. The CDR3 runs to 13 residues. Germline V gene data show CDR1 as LNHDA and CDR2 as SQIVND (reference sequence). This chain's CDR3 is CASSMVQPGGYTF. DNA of the CDR3: TGTGCCAGTAGTATGGTACAGCCTGGGGGCTACACCTTC.

This chain links TRBV29-1 with TRBJ1-1; tentatively, D is TRBD1 (5 bases). V was clipped by 7 bases and J by 0 bases, with 15 bases between them. Looked up from germline, CDR1 is SQVTM and CDR2 is ANQGSEA. This CDR3 spans 14 amino acids. The CDR3: CSALWGEMNTEAFF. The CDR3 nucleotides read TGCAGCGCCCTGTGGGGGGAAATGAACACTGAAGCTTTCTTT.